These T cell receptor beta chains were read from a single sample in a study of T cells in Graves' hyperthyroidism and ophthalmopathy. TCRdb fed the multiplex PCR reads into MiXCR, producing one record per CDR3 protein. This table has a few hundred thousand distinct CDR3 sequences, around 45% appearing once. Sequencing was done on a sample of peripheral blood or thyroid tissue (not recorded which). The receptors come from a woman aged 18-30 years with Graves' hyperthyroidism. The CDR3 runs from the conserved cysteine through the conserved F or W. D genes are given only for firm matches. Clone size is not always given. Where it is, it says once, few, many or a class for expanded clones.

>TRBJ2-7|.|TRBV11-2|.
TGTGCCAGCTCAACGGGGAACAGGTTAGAACAGTACTTC
CASSTGNRLEQYF
>TRBJ2-7|many|TRBV15|.
TGTGCCACCAGCAGAGATGGCCGGGAGAGATACGAGCAGTACTTC
CATSRDGRERYEQYF
>TRBJ2-7|few|TRBV12-3/TRBV12-4|TRBD1
TGTGCCAGCAGTCCCGAACCCGGGACAGGCCCCGAGCAGTACTTC
CASSPEPGTGPEQYF
>TRBJ1-1|once|TRBV10-3|TRBD1
TGTGCCATCAGTGAACAGGGGATTATGACTGAAGCTTTCTTT
CAISEQGIMTEAFF
>TRBJ1-1|few|TRBV5-1|TRBD1
TGCGCCAGCAGCTTCTCAGGGGGCATGAACACTGAAGCTTTCTTT
CASSFSGGMNTEAFF
>TRBJ1-1|many|TRBV10-3|.
TGTGCCATCAGGGCAGCCGCGAACACTGAAGCTTTCTTT
CAIRAAANTEAFF
>TRBJ1-2|.|TRBV2|TRBD1
TGTGCCAGCGGCAGGGGGGCGTATGGCTACACCTTC
CASGRGAYGYTF
>TRBJ1-5|.|TRBV20-1|.
TGCAGTGCTCGGCCGCTAAGCAATCAGCCCCAGCATTTT
CSARPLSNQPQHF
>TRBJ1-2|few|TRBV6-6|.
TGTGCCAGCAGCAATGGTTTCGACGGAAACTATGGCTACACCTTC
CASSNGFDGNYGYTF
>TRBJ1-3|many|TRBV29-1|TRBD1
TGCAGCGTTGGACAGGGAGGTGGAAACACCATATATTTT
CSVGQGGGNTIYF
>TRBJ1-5|.|TRBV9|TRBD1
TGTGCCAGCAGCGGAGAACAGGGGGCAGGTCAGCCCCAGCATTTT
CASSGEQGAGQPQHF
>TRBJ1-6|many|TRBV10-3|.
TGTGCCATCAGTGCGACGGCCTATAATTCACCCCTCCACTTT
CAISATAYNSPLHF
>TRBJ1-3|many|TRBV19|.
TGTGCCAGTGGCTTGGGTTTGGGAACAAACACCATATATTTT
CASGLGLGTNTIYF
>TRBJ2-5|.|TRBV2|TRBD1
TGTGCCAGTACGTTAGCCGGAGGGGACAGGGAATTAGGGGAGACCCAGTACTTC
CASTLAGGDRELGETQYF
>TRBJ2-5|.|TRBV7-3|TRBD1
TGTGCCAGCAGCTTCTCCGGGACAGGGGGCGAGACCCAGTACTTC
CASSFSGTGGETQYF
>TRBJ1-5|.|TRBV29-1|.
TGCAGCGTACGGTATAGCAATCAGCCCCAGCATTTT
CSVRYSNQPQHF
>TRBJ2-5|few|TRBV2|TRBD2
TGTGCCAGCAGACGCTCAGTTCTAGCGGAACAAGAGACCCAGTACTTC
CASRRSVLAEQETQYF
>TRBJ2-2|.|TRBV7-2|.
TGTGCCAGCAGTTTAGTGGTGCAACGGACGACCACCGGGGAGCTGTTTTTT
CASSLVVQRTTTGELFF
>TRBJ1-6|many|TRBV2|TRBD1
TGTGCCAGCCCTGGGACAGGGGGTAATTCACCCCTCCACTTT
CASPGTGGNSPLHF
>TRBJ1-1|few|TRBV19|TRBD1
TGTGCCAGTAGTTGGAAAGGGGGCGCGGCTGAAGCTTTCTTT
CASSWKGGAAEAFF
>TRBJ1-3|many|TRBV2|.
TGTGCCAGCAGTGATCCAGGGACGGGAAACACCATATATTTT
CASSDPGTGNTIYF
>TRBJ1-5|.|TRBV24-1|.
TGTGCCACCAGCCGGGACGAAGCCCAGCATTTT
CATSRDEAQHF
>TRBJ1-4|many|TRBV25-1|.
TGTGCCAGCAGTGATGGGGAAAAACTGTTTTTT
CASSDGEKLFF
>TRBJ1-1|many|TRBV7-2|.
TGTGCCAGCAGCTTAACCCAAACAGCTTTCTTT
CASSLTQTAFF
>TRBJ2-2|.|TRBV20-1|.
TGCAGTGCTAGAAGCCGTGGACGGGACACCGGGGAGCTGTTTTTT
CSARSRGRDTGELFF
>TRBJ2-5|.|TRBV2|.
TGTGCCAGCAGTCCTCCGGGACCGAGGACGGAGACCCAGTACTTC
CASSPPGPRTETQYF
>TRBJ2-7|.|TRBV29-1|TRBD1
TGCAGCGTTGCTAGCTACAGGGGGTTTTACGAGCAGTACTTC
CSVASYRGFYEQYF
>TRBJ1-1|many|TRBV19|.
TGTGCCAGTAATTGGCTGGCTCAGAACACTGAAGCTTTCTTT
CASNWLAQNTEAFF
>TRBJ1-1|.|TRBV7-9|.
TGTGCCAGCAGCTCGGGCCCGGGGGACACTGAAGCTTTCTTT
CASSSGPGDTEAFF
>TRBJ1-1|few|TRBV10-3|TRBD1
TGTGCCAGCAGACAGGGGGCCGGGCGGAACACTGAAGCTTTCTTT
CASRQGAGRNTEAFF
>TRBJ2-7|.|TRBV12-5|.
TGTGCTAGTGGCCTCGCGGAGCGGCGTTACGAGCAGTACTTC
CASGLAERRYEQYF
>TRBJ1-1|.|TRBV5-4|TRBD1
TGTGCCAGCAGCTTCTTCTCAGGGGGCAGCAACACTGAAGCTTTCTTT
CASSFFSGGSNTEAFF
>TRBJ1-4|.|TRBV10-3|.
TGTGCCATCACTGGGACGGAGGGGGAAAAACTGTTTTTT
CAITGTEGEKLFF
>TRBJ2-7|few|TRBV12-3/TRBV12-4|.
TGTGCCAGCAGTTCTCTTGGGGGGAGCGAGCAGTACTTC
CASSSLGGSEQYF
>TRBJ1-1|once|TRBV7-3|TRBD1
TGTGCCAGCAGCTTCACCGGGACAGGAATGAACACTGAAGCTTTCTTT
CASSFTGTGMNTEAFF
>TRBJ2-3|few|TRBV6-4|.
TGTGCCATCCGTGCAGACGACACAGATACGCAGTATTTT
CAIRADDTDTQYF
>TRBJ1-2|.|TRBV7-2|.
TGTGCCAGCAGCTTCCCGACATGTCTCAATCCCTACACCTTC
CASSFPTCLNPYTF
>TRBJ2-5|few|TRBV29-1|TRBD2
TGCAGCGTTGGACTAGCGGGAGGGCCGGGTGAGACCCAGTACTTC
CSVGLAGGPGETQYF
>TRBJ2-7|.|TRBV9|.
TGTGCCAGCAGCGTTACCGGGACTTATACGGGGGAGCAGTACTTC
CASSVTGTYTGEQYF
>TRBJ2-7|many|TRBV10-3|TRBD2
TGTGCCACCATCGGGCTAGCGGGGGATTCCTACGAGCAGTACTTC
CATIGLAGDSYEQYF
>TRBJ1-5|.|TRBV27|.
TGTGCCAGCAGTTTATCGCCGGACGGGTATCAGCCCCAGCATTTT
CASSLSPDGYQPQHF
>TRBJ2-7|few|TRBV7-9|.
TGCGCCAGCAGCTTGGGGGGTCAGGGAGGCTACGAGCAGTACTTC
CASSLGGQGGYEQYF
>TRBJ1-6|.|TRBV10-3|TRBD1
TGTGCCATCAGTGTAACCGGGACAGGGGAGTCACCCCTCCACTTT
CAISVTGTGESPLHF
>TRBJ2-2|many|TRBV5-1|.
TGCGCCAGTACAGGGACCGGGGAGCTGTTTTTT
CASTGTGELFF
>TRBJ1-6|few|TRBV20-1|TRBD1
TGCAGTGCCAAAGCTTTCGACAGGGACTTTTCACCCCTCCACTTT
CSAKAFDRDFSPLHF
>TRBJ2-5|.|TRBV24-1|TRBD2
TGTGCCACCCAGGGGCTAGCGGGTAGTGTGGGAGAGACCCAGTACTTC
CATQGLAGSVGETQYF
>TRBJ1-5|.|TRBV6-4|.
TGTGCCAGCAGTTTATCGACTCAACCCTGGGCCCAGCATTTT
CASSLSTQPWAQHF
>TRBJ1-5|.|TRBV19|.
TGTGCCAGTAGTCCTACCGACAGAAAGAATCAGCCCCAGCATTTT
CASSPTDRKNQPQHF
>TRBJ1-6|.|TRBV7-2|.
TGTGCCAGCAGCTTAGCGGGAGGGTCACCCCTCCACTTT
CASSLAGGSPLHF
>TRBJ2-2|few|TRBV10-3|.
TGTGCCAGCAGTGACAAAAACACCGGGGAGCTGTTTTTT
CASSDKNTGELFF
>TRBJ1-1|many|TRBV7-2|.
TGTGCCAGCAGCTTACGGACAGAGAACACTGAAGCTTTCTTT
CASSLRTENTEAFF
>TRBJ1-5|.|TRBV6-1|TRBD1
TGTGCCAGCAGGATGGCGAGACAGGGGAATCAGCCCCAGCATTTT
CASRMARQGNQPQHF
>TRBJ2-5|.|TRBV20-1|TRBD2
TGCAGTGCTAGAGTTTTAGCGGGGGAGACCCAGTACTTC
CSARVLAGETQYF
>TRBJ1-1|.|TRBV7-9|.
TGTGCCAGCAGCTTCGGGGGTTCCACTGAAGCTTTCTTT
CASSFGGSTEAFF